These T cell receptor beta chains were read from a single sample in a study of PD-1 blockade in classical Hodgkin lymphoma. The repertoire was sequenced with immunoSEQ multiplex PCR; TCRdb's copy has only in-frame clones and lacks some. This table has around 18,000 clones, approximately 77% appearing once. Specimen: CD4+ T cells from blood, collected before the fourth cycle of nivolumab. Receptors were obtained from a human donor with classical Hodgkin lymphoma. The CDR3 runs from the conserved cysteine through the conserved F or W. The D gene is left open where the match is weak. The size of a clone is reported for some rows only, either as once, few or many, or as a class for expanded clones.

abundance: NA
d_gene: NA
v_gene: TRBV5-1
j_gene: TRBJ1-2
len: 17
CDR3aa: CASSAAGQLLSFRGYTF
CDR3nt: TGCGCCAGCAGCGCCGCGGGACAACTACTATCTTTCCGTGGCTACACCTTC

abundance: once
d_gene: TRBD1
v_gene: TRBV4-3
j_gene: TRBJ2-7
len: 15
CDR3aa: CASSQTDRASYEQYF
CDR3nt: TGCGCCAGCAGCCAAACAGACAGGGCTTCCTACGAGCAGTACTTC

abundance: NA
d_gene: TRBD1
v_gene: TRBV28
j_gene: TRBJ2-1
len: 18
CDR3aa: CASRPVPGQGGGYNEQFF
CDR3nt: TGTGCCAGCAGACCGGTCCCGGGACAGGGCGGAGGATACAATGAGCAGTTCTTC

abundance: few
d_gene: NA
v_gene: TRBV7-2
j_gene: TRBJ2-7
len: 15
CDR3aa: CASSLQIIGGYEQYF
CDR3nt: TGTGCCAGCAGCTTGCAGATAATAGGGGGGTACGAGCAGTACTTC

abundance: NA
d_gene: TRBD1
v_gene: TRBV28
j_gene: TRBJ1-1
len: 15
CDR3aa: CASSLSGTGITEAFF
CDR3nt: TGTGCCAGCAGTTTGTCCGGGACAGGGATTACTGAAGCTTTCTTT

abundance: NA
d_gene: NA
v_gene: TRBV7-2
j_gene: TRBJ2-2
len: 16
CDR3aa: CASSLAGRLRAGELFF
CDR3nt: TGTGCCAGCAGCTTAGCCGGTAGATTGCGTGCCGGGGAGCTGTTTTTT

abundance: few
d_gene: TRBD1
v_gene: TRBV10-2
j_gene: TRBJ2-7
len: 12
CDR3aa: CASRTGVWEQYF
CDR3nt: TGCGCCAGCAGGACAGGGGTCTGGGAGCAGTACTTC

abundance: NA
d_gene: TRBD2
v_gene: TRBV7-8
j_gene: TRBJ2-2
len: 15
CDR3aa: CASSFIAGAPGELFF
CDR3nt: TGTGCCAGCAGTTTTATAGCGGGGGCTCCCGGGGAGCTGTTTTTT

abundance: NA
d_gene: NA
v_gene: TRBV29-1
j_gene: TRBJ2-3
len: 12
CDR3aa: CSVFRAADTQYF
CDR3nt: TGCAGCGTTTTCAGGGCGGCAGATACGCAGTATTTT

abundance: NA
d_gene: NA
v_gene: TRBV6-5
j_gene: TRBJ1-1
len: 15
CDR3aa: CASSYSIGTNTEAFF
CDR3nt: TGTGCCAGCAGTTACTCGATCGGGACGAACACTGAAGCTTTCTTT

abundance: few
d_gene: NA
v_gene: TRBV27
j_gene: TRBJ1-2
len: 16
CDR3aa: CASSPGLGRADYGYTF
CDR3nt: TGTGCCAGCAGTCCGGGCCTGGGCAGGGCGGACTATGGCTACACCTTC

abundance: NA
d_gene: TRBD1
v_gene: TRBV18
j_gene: TRBJ1-6
len: 16
CDR3aa: CASSPITGGPGSPLHF
CDR3nt: TGTGCCAGCTCACCAATTACAGGGGGACCAGGTTCACCCCTCCACTTT

abundance: NA
d_gene: TRBD1
v_gene: TRBV2
j_gene: TRBJ2-5
len: 14
CDR3aa: CASSLTGEAETQYF
CDR3nt: TGTGCCAGCAGTCTGACAGGGGAGGCGGAGACCCAGTACTTC

abundance: NA
d_gene: NA
v_gene: TRBV5-1
j_gene: TRBJ2-5
len: 12
CDR3aa: CASSRPQETQYF
CDR3nt: TGCGCCAGCAGCCGCCCTCAAGAGACCCAGTACTTC

abundance: NA
d_gene: TRBD2
v_gene: TRBV5-1
j_gene: TRBJ2-5
len: 17
CDR3aa: CASSQWGREALQETQYF
CDR3nt: TGCGCCAGCAGCCAATGGGGTCGGGAGGCCCTCCAAGAGACCCAGTACTTC

abundance: few
d_gene: NA
v_gene: TRBV6-5
j_gene: TRBJ1-1
len: 13
CDR3aa: CASSYIGHTEAFF
CDR3nt: TGTGCCAGCAGTTACATTGGGCACACTGAAGCTTTCTTT

abundance: NA
d_gene: TRBD2
v_gene: TRBV27
j_gene: TRBJ2-3
len: 16
CDR3aa: CASSFLIAGSTDTQYF
CDR3nt: TGTGCCAGCAGTTTTTTGATAGCGGGCAGCACAGATACGCAGTATTTT

abundance: once
d_gene: TRBD1
v_gene: TRBV7-2
j_gene: TRBJ1-3
len: 19
CDR3aa: CASSVRGPTIPNSGNTIYF
CDR3nt: TGTGCCAGCAGCGTAAGGGGGCCCACGATTCCTAACTCTGGAAACACCATATATTTT

abundance: NA
d_gene: TRBD2
v_gene: TRBV28
j_gene: TRBJ2-1
len: 13
CDR3aa: CATIAGVYNEQFF
CDR3nt: TGTGCCACCATAGCGGGGGTATACAATGAGCAGTTCTTC

abundance: NA
d_gene: TRBD2
v_gene: TRBV4-2
j_gene: TRBJ2-2
len: 19
CDR3aa: CASSHGTSGGAKGTGELFF
CDR3nt: TGTGCCAGCAGCCACGGGACTAGCGGGGGGGCCAAGGGCACCGGGGAGCTGTTTTTT

abundance: few
d_gene: TRBD1
v_gene: TRBV19
j_gene: TRBJ2-3
len: 15
CDR3aa: CASRTGTAPTDTQYF
CDR3nt: TGTGCCAGTAGGACCGGGACAGCTCCCACAGATACGCAGTATTTT

abundance: NA
d_gene: NA
v_gene: TRBV28
j_gene: TRBJ2-5
len: 11
CDR3aa: CASSVEETQYF
CDR3nt: TGTGCCAGCAGTGTCGAAGAGACCCAGTACTTC

abundance: NA
d_gene: NA
v_gene: TRBV29-1
j_gene: TRBJ1-1
len: 17
CDR3aa: CSVEAGREPEGYTEAFF
CDR3nt: TGCAGCGTTGAAGCGGGGAGGGAACCAGAGGGGTACACTGAAGCTTTCTTT

abundance: NA
d_gene: NA
v_gene: TRBV28
j_gene: TRBJ1-1
len: 14
CDR3aa: CASSQSTFGTEAFF
CDR3nt: TGTGCCAGCAGTCAATCAACATTCGGCACTGAAGCTTTCTTT

abundance: NA
d_gene: NA
v_gene: TRBV5-4
j_gene: TRBJ2-2
len: 14
CDR3aa: CASSSVVNTGELFF
CDR3nt: TGTGCCAGCAGCTCGGTGGTGAACACCGGGGAGCTGTTTTTT

abundance: NA
d_gene: NA
v_gene: TRBV19
j_gene: TRBJ1-1
len: 15
CDR3aa: CASRTTGHGNTEAFF
CDR3nt: TGTGCCAGTAGAACTACGGGACACGGGAACACTGAAGCTTTCTTT

abundance: NA
d_gene: NA
v_gene: TRBV19
j_gene: TRBJ1-2
len: 14
CDR3aa: CASSSPTTGYGYTF
CDR3nt: TGTGCCAGTAGTAGCCCCACTACAGGCTATGGCTACACCTTC

abundance: NA
d_gene: NA
v_gene: TRBV4-2
j_gene: TRBJ1-1
len: 13
CDR3aa: CASSRDYNTEAFF
CDR3nt: TGTGCCAGCAGCCGAGATTATAACACTGAAGCTTTCTTT

abundance: NA
d_gene: NA
v_gene: TRBV7-2
j_gene: TRBJ1-5
len: 14
CDR3aa: CASSLNGGNQPQHF
CDR3nt: TGTGCCAGCAGCTTAAACGGAGGGAATCAGCCCCAGCATTTT

abundance: NA
d_gene: NA
v_gene: TRBV6-4
j_gene: TRBJ1-1
len: 14
CDR3aa: CASRSQGLNTEAFF
CDR3nt: TGTGCCAGCAGAAGTCAGGGCCTGAACACTGAAGCTTTCTTT

abundance: NA
d_gene: TRBD2
v_gene: TRBV29-1
j_gene: TRBJ2-2
len: 14
CDR3aa: CSVEDAREAGELFF
CDR3nt: TGCAGCGTTGAAGATGCGCGGGAGGCCGGGGAGCTGTTTTTT

abundance: NA
d_gene: TRBD2
v_gene: TRBV9
j_gene: TRBJ2-3
len: 18
CDR3aa: CASSVGTSGLPSTDTQYF
CDR3nt: TGTGCCAGCAGCGTAGGCACTAGCGGGTTACCTAGCACAGATACGCAGTATTTT

abundance: NA
d_gene: NA
v_gene: TRBV7-9
j_gene: TRBJ1-4
len: 16
CDR3aa: CASSLTQGGRNEKLFF
CDR3nt: TGTGCCAGCAGCTTAACACAAGGCGGTCGTAATGAAAAACTGTTTTTT

abundance: once
d_gene: NA
v_gene: TRBV11-2
j_gene: TRBJ2-2
len: 16
CDR3aa: CASSSRLRGNTGELFF
CDR3nt: TGTGCCAGCAGCTCTAGATTAAGGGGGAACACCGGGGAGCTGTTTTTT

abundance: NA
d_gene: TRBD1
v_gene: TRBV2
j_gene: TRBJ1-2
len: 13
CDR3aa: CASEIDRGNGYTF
CDR3nt: TGTGCCAGTGAGATCGACAGGGGGAATGGCTACACCTTC

abundance: NA
d_gene: NA
v_gene: TRBV4-3
j_gene: TRBJ1-5
len: 17
CDR3aa: CASSLPRIRVRNQPQHF
CDR3nt: TGCGCCAGCAGCCTCCCCAGGATCAGGGTCCGCAATCAGCCCCAGCATTTT

abundance: few
d_gene: NA
v_gene: TRBV5-6
j_gene: TRBJ2-3
len: 15
CDR3aa: CLMVRVRRNTDTQYF
CDR3nt: TGTTTAATGGTAAGGGTCCGAAGGAACACAGATACGCAGTATTTT

abundance: NA
d_gene: TRBD2
v_gene: TRBV5-1
j_gene: TRBJ2-3
len: 19
CDR3aa: CASSRRTSGGALDTDTQYF
CDR3nt: TGCGCCAGCAGCCGGAGGACTAGCGGGGGGGCTTTGGACACAGATACGCAGTATTTT

abundance: few
d_gene: NA
v_gene: TRBV18
j_gene: TRBJ2-3
len: 13
CDR3aa: CASSLSITDTQYF
CDR3nt: TGTGCCAGCTCACTATCCATCACAGATACGCAGTATTTT

abundance: NA
d_gene: NA
v_gene: TRBV28
j_gene: TRBJ1-2
len: 14
CDR3aa: CASSLLGAVYGYTF
CDR3nt: TGTGCCAGCAGTTTATTAGGGGCCGTTTATGGCTACACCTTC

abundance: NA
d_gene: NA
v_gene: TRBV19
j_gene: TRBJ1-5
len: 14
CDR3aa: CASRQIIRNQPQHF
CDR3nt: TGTGCCAGTAGACAAATAATAAGAAATCAGCCCCAGCATTTT

abundance: NA
d_gene: TRBD2
v_gene: TRBV7-2
j_gene: TRBJ2-2
len: 17
CDR3aa: CASSLVSSGGPTGELFF
CDR3nt: TGTGCCAGCAGCTTAGTCAGTAGCGGGGGTCCCACCGGGGAGCTGTTTTTT

abundance: medium-sized
d_gene: TRBD1
v_gene: TRBV5-1
j_gene: TRBJ1-6
len: 15
CDR3aa: CASRVDRDRGSPLHF
CDR3nt: TGCGCCAGCAGAGTCGACAGGGATCGTGGTTCACCCCTCCACTTT

abundance: few
d_gene: NA
v_gene: TRBV7-6
j_gene: TRBJ2-2
len: 14
CDR3aa: CASSLVPNTGELFF
CDR3nt: TGTGCCAGCAGCTTAGTCCCGAACACCGGGGAGCTGTTTTTT

abundance: NA
d_gene: NA
v_gene: TRBV18
j_gene: TRBJ1-2
len: 13
CDR3aa: CASSPEDSYGYTF
CDR3nt: TGTGCCAGCTCACCAGAGGACAGCTATGGCTACACCTTC